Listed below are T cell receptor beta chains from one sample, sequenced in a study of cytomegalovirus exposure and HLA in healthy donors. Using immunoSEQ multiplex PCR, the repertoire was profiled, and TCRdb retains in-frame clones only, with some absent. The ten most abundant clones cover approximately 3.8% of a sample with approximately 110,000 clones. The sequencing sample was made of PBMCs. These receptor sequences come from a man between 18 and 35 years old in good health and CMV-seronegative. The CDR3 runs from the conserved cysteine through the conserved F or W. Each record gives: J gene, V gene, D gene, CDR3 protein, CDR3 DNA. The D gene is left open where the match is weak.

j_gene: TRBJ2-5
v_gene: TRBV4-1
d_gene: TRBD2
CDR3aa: CASSLGLAGGETQYF
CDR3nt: TGCGCCAGCAGCCTAGGACTAGCGGGAGGAGAGACCCAGTACTTC

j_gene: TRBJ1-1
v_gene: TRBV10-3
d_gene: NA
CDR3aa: CAISDFWRGTEAFF
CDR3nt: TGTGCCATCAGTGATTTTTGGAGGGGCACTGAAGCTTTCTTT

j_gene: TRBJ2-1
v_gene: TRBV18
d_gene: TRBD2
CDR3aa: CASSEGRGNEQFF
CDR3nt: TGTGCCAGCTCAGAGGGGCGGGGGAATGAGCAGTTCTTC

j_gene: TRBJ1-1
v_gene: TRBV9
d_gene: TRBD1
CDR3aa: CASSVPRQGAMNTEAFF
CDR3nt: TGTGCCAGCAGCGTTCCCCGACAGGGGGCCATGAACACTGAAGCTTTCTTT

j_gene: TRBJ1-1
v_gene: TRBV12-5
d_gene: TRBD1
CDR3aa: CASGRTGGGKRNTEAFF
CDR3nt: TGTGCTAGTGGTCGGACAGGGGGCGGAAAACGGAACACTGAAGCTTTCTTT

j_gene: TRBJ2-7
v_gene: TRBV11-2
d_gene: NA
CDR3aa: CASSWSGVERYEQYF
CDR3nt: TGTGCCAGCAGCTGGTCAGGGGTTGAGCGCTACGAGCAGTACTTC

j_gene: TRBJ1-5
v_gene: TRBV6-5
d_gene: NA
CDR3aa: CASSKTGNGNQPQHF
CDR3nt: TGTGCCAGCAGCAAAACAGGGAACGGCAATCAGCCCCAGCATTTT

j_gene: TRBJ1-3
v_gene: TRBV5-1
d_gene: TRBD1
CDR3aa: CASSLGDRVGNTIYF
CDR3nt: TGCGCCAGCAGCTTGGGGGACAGGGTTGGAAACACCATATATTTT

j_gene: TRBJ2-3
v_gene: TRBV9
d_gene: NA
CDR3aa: CASSVGGAGTDTQYF
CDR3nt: TGTGCCAGCAGCGTCGGCGGGGCGGGCACAGATACGCAGTATTTT

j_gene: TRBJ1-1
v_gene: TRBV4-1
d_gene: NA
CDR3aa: CASSPQRGNTEAFF
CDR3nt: TGCGCCAGCAGCCCTCAAAGGGGCAACACTGAAGCTTTCTTT

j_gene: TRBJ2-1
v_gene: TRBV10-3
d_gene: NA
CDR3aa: CAISSGLPLEQFF
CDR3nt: TGTGCCATCAGCTCGGGACTTCCCCTTGAGCAGTTCTTC

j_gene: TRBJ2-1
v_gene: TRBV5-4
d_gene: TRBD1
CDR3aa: CASSPQPGQRISSYNEQFF
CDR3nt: TGTGCCAGCAGCCCACAGCCGGGACAGCGAATAAGCTCCTACAATGAGCAGTTCTTC

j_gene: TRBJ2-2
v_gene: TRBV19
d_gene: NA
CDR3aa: CASSMWEGENTGELFF
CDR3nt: TGTGCCAGTAGTATGTGGGAGGGGGAGAACACCGGGGAGCTGTTTTTT

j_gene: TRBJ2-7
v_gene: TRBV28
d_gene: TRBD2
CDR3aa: CASSRGLAGHEQYF
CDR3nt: TGTGCCAGCAGCCGCGGACTAGCGGGCCACGAGCAGTACTTC

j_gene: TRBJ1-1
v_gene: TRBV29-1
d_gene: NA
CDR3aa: CSVGLRNTEAFF
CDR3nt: TGCAGCGTGGGACTGAGGAACACTGAAGCTTTCTTT

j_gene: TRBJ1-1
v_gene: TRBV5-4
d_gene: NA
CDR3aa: CASSRGDGGFSNTEAFF
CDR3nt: TGTGCCAGCAGCCGAGGGGACGGAGGGTTCTCAAACACTGAAGCTTTCTTT

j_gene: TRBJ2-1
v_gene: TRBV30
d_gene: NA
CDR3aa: CAWSVGSEQFF
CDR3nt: TGTGCCTGGAGTGTAGGGAGTGAGCAGTTCTTC

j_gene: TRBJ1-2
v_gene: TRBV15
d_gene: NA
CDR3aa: CATSTDGLVYGYTF
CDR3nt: TGTGCCACCAGCACTGACGGGTTGGTCTATGGCTACACCTTC

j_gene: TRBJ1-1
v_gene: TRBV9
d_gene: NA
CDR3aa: CASSASLQGRDTEAFF
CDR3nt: TGTGCCAGCAGCGCTAGTTTACAGGGAAGGGACACTGAAGCTTTCTTT

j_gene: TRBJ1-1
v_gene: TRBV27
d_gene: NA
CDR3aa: CASTTLETGMNTEAFF
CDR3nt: TGTGCCAGCACCACCCTTGAGACAGGAATGAACACTGAAGCTTTCTTT

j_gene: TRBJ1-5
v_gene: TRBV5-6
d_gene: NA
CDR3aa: CASSFSGTLQPQHF
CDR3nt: TGTGCCAGCAGCTTCAGCGGGACCCTACAGCCCCAGCATTTT

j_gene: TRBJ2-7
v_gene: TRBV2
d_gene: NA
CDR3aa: CASTRHETYEQYF
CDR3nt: TGTGCCAGCACCCGACACGAGACCTACGAGCAGTACTTC

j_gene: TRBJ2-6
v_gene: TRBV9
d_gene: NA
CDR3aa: CASSAKGGGISGANVLTF
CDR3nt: TGTGCCAGCAGCGCCAAGGGGGGGGGTATCTCTGGGGCCAACGTCCTGACTTTC

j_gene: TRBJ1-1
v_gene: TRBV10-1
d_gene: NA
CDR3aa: CARYEAFF
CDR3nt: TGCGCCAGGTATGAAGCTTTCTTT

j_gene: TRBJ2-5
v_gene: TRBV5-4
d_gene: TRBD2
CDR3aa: CASSKTSGAQETQYF
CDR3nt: TGTGCCAGCAGCAAGACTAGCGGGGCCCAAGAGACCCAGTACTTC

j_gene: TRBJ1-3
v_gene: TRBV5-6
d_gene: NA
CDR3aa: CASSLVSGPGNTIYF
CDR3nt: TGTGCCAGCAGCTTGGTGTCAGGGCCTGGAAACACCATATATTTT

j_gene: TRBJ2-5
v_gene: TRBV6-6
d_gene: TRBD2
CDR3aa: CASSPSSGGQETQYF
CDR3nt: TGTGCCAGCAGCCCGTCGAGCGGGGGGCAAGAGACCCAGTACTTC

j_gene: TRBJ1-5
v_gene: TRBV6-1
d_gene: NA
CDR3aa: CASSENRAFRPQHF
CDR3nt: TGTGCCAGCAGTGAAAACAGGGCCTTCCGGCCCCAGCATTTT

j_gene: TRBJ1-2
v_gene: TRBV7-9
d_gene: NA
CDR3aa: CASSLGRGYNYGYTF
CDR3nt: TGTGCCAGCAGCTTAGGCAGGGGCTATAACTATGGCTACACCTTC

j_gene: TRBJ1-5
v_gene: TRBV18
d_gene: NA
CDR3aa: CASSQTGEGGPQHF
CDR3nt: TGTGCCAGCTCACAAACGGGGGAGGGCGGGCCCCAGCATTTT

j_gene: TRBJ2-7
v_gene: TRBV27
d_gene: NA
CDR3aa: CASSLRQGIGEQYF
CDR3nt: TGTGCCAGCAGTTTAAGGCAGGGAATAGGCGAGCAGTACTTC

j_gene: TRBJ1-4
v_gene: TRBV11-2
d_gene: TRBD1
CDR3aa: CASSFLTGGEEKLFF
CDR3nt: TGTGCCAGCAGCTTCTTGACAGGGGGAGAGGAAAAACTGTTTTTT

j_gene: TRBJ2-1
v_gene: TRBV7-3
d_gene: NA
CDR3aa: CASSPDSYNEQFF
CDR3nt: TGTGCCAGCAGCCCGGACAGCTACAATGAGCAGTTCTTC